The 10 T cell receptor beta chains below come from one sample, sequenced in a study of control samples from healthy donors and cancer patients. Here immunoSEQ multiplex PCR was the method, and the copy in TCRdb shows in-frame clones only, minus some. The table records about 98,000 clones, 75% to 85% of them present only once. Sequenced input: blood. All receptors come from a woman between 25 and 40 years old in good health.

In its sample, this clone was seen a few times. The chain uses TRBV2 and TRBJ2-7; possible D gene TRBD1, 6 bases. The V gene's germline CDR1 is SNHLY and CDR2 FYNNEI. The CDR3 runs to 14 residues. The ends were cut back, 3 bases at V and 4 bases at J, with 13 bases in the middle. For the CDR3, the DNA is TGTGCCAGCAGTGATGTGGGGGCCGTTTACGAGCAGTACTTC. It translates to CASSDVGAVYEQYF.

This clone was seen only a few times. This chain connects TRBV18 to TRBJ1-3; D uncertain. Germline V CDR1 and CDR2: KGHSH, LQKENI. V gave up 6 bases and J gave up 0 bases, with 12 bases separating them. CDR3 length equals 15 residues. The CDR3 is CASSLLADSGNTIYF. CDR3 bases: TGTGCCAGCTCGCTATTGGCAGACTCTGGAAACACCATATATTTT. Complete variable domain (other parts from reference TRBV18 and TRBJ1-3): NAGVMQNPRHLVRRRGQEARLRCSPMKGHSHVYWYRQLPEEGLKFMVYLQKENIIDESGMPKERFSAEFPKEGPSILRIQQVVRGDSAAYFCASSLLADSGNTIYFGEGSWLTVV.

The table lists this clone with a few counts. The chain carries TRBV12-3 or TRBV12-4 and TRBJ2-7; TRBD2 might be the D (6 bases). V lost 5 bases to trimming and J lost 2 bases, with 10 bases between them. The CDR3 consists of 13 residues. CDR3: CASSAGRAYEQYF. Written as DNA, the CDR3 is TGTGCCAGCAGTGCGGGACGGGCCTACGAGCAGTACTTC.

The rearrangement uses TRBV7-3 and TRBJ2-1; perhaps TRBD2 as D (5 bases). The germline V and J ends were trimmed by 4 bases and 8 bases, with 18 bases remaining between them. The CDR3 consists of 15 residues. Germline-derived CDR1 and CDR2 are SGHTA and FQGTGA. The CDR3 region has the DNA TGTGCCAGCAGCTCCGGAGGAGCTAGGGCGGATGAGCAGTTCTTC. Residues: CASSSGGARADEQFF.

The V call is TRBV5-1, the J call TRBJ2-3, with TRBD2 identical over 7 bases. The junction had 12 bases not matched to a gene; V was cut back by 4 bases and J by 4 bases. Looked up from germline, CDR1 is SGHRS and CDR2 is YFSETQ. The CDR3 consists of 16 residues. CDR3 bases: TGCGCCAGCAGCCACGTGACGCCGGCGGGAGCAGATACGCAGTATTTT. As protein: CASSHVTPAGADTQYF.

The J gene is TRBJ2-5, the V gene TRBV7-8; possible D gene TRBD2, 5 bases. The germline V gene encodes CDR1 SGHVS and CDR2 FQNEAQ. V dropped 1 base and J dropped 4 bases, with 16 bases sitting between them. The CDR3 is 16 amino acids. CDR3 residues: CASSLVSGLTGETQYF. In DNA, the CDR3 is TGTGCCAGCAGCTTAGTTTCGGGGTTGACGGGAGAGACCCAGTACTTC.

The rearrangement links TRBV3-1 (or the pseudogene TRBV3-2) to TRBJ2-1, with 10 nucleotides matching TRBD1. The length of the CDR3 is 21 residues. The germline V gene encodes CDR1 LGHDT and CDR2 YNNKEL (reference sequence). After removal of 1 base from V and 8 bases from J, the junction contained 23 bases not matched to a gene. The chain's CDR3 is CASSQVPENSAGTGVFHEQFF. DNA of the CDR3: TGTGCCAGCAGCCAAGTCCCCGAAAATTCCGCCGGGACAGGGGTGTTCCATGAGCAGTTCTTC.

The rearrangement joins TRBV5-6 to TRBJ1-5; no clear D gene. Per germline, CDR1 SGHDT and CDR2 YYEEEE. CDR3 size: 16 residues. Deletions cut 0 bases from V and 5 bases from J, with 15 bases between. The CDR3 sequence: CASSLGRQAPDQPQHF. The CDR3 bases are TGTGCCAGCAGCTTGGGTCGCCAGGCTCCCGATCAGCCCCAGCATTTT.

This rearrangement joins TRBV4-2 to TRBJ1-2; D remains unclear. Trimming took off 0 bases at V and 0 bases at J, with 11 bases between the two ends. This CDR3 region has 16 residues. Germline values: CDR1 LGHNA, CDR2 YNFKEQ. Here the CDR3 DNA reads TGTGCCAGCAGCCAAGATATGTCCAGCCCTAACTATGGCTACACCTTC. This gives the protein CASSQDMSSPNYGYTF.

This chain links TRBV5-1 with TRBJ2-1, with TRBD2 matching over 7 bases. Trimming at V came to 0 bases and at J to 6 bases, leaving 6 bases not matched to a gene. This CDR3 is 15 amino acids long. Germline-derived CDR1 and CDR2 are SGHRS and YFSETQ. The CDR3 region has the DNA TGCGCCAGCAGCTTGGGCCTAGCGGCCGCCAATGAGCAGTTCTTC. It is translated as CASSLGLAAANEQFF.